This is a list of T cell receptor beta chains from one sample in a study of OX40 agonist ivuxolimab in advanced cancers. Here immunoSEQ multiplex PCR was the method, and the copy in TCRdb shows in-frame clones only, minus some. The sample comprises about 48,000 clones, approximately 79% of which are singletons, and about 2.1% rests with the top ten. The source material was CD4+ or CD8+ T cells sorted from blood, sampled in a trial of the OX40 agonist ivuxolimab. The origin of the receptors is an adult with an advanced solid tumor such as melanoma, head and neck, liver or kidney cancer. Each CDR3 is given with its conserved first and last residue. Fields, in order: V gene, J gene, clone size, CDR3 protein. Clone size is stated in some rows and not others, as once, few, many or a class when expanded.

TRBV6-5,TRBJ2-7,-,CASSQIYEQYF
TRBV18,TRBJ2-1,-,CASSQTGPSDKFF
TRBV5-1,TRBJ2-7,-,CASSLAGQGSSYEQYF
TRBV7-8,TRBJ1-6,few,CASSTNNSPLHF
TRBV4-2,TRBJ2-3,-,CASTPWGGRSTDTQYF
TRBV5-8,TRBJ2-7,-,CASSLKGQYF
TRBV2,TRBJ2-3,-,CASRGTLFDTQYF
TRBV7-2,TRBJ1-1,-,CASTDTGTGEAFF
TRBV30,TRBJ2-3,-,CARSGGLPDTQYF
TRBV6-6,TRBJ1-3,-,CASRVTETGNTIYF
TRBV2,TRBJ2-1,-,CASSPKGQIYNEQFF
TRBV18,TRBJ2-5,-,CATRRENGETQYF
TRBV6-1,TRBJ1-5,-,CASSETGGDWQPQHF
TRBV21-1,TRBJ2-7,-,CASRFSYSYEQYF
TRBV6-1,TRBJ1-6,-,CASQSQGWPNSPLHF
TRBV19,TRBJ1-2,-,CASSIPPQTTNYGYTF
TRBV10-3,TRBJ2-3,-,CAIRSARDTQYF
TRBV7-6,TRBJ2-5,-,CASSRLAVETQYF
TRBV5-4,TRBJ2-3,few,CASSLPGQGDWDTQYF
TRBV2,TRBJ2-3,-,CASSPGQGLRDTQYF
TRBV7-2,TRBJ2-3,-,CASSTHLAGGTDTQYF
TRBV6-1,TRBJ2-7,-,CASSGIQVGLYEQYF
TRBV28,TRBJ1-2,-,CASSRTDRVDGYTF
TRBV18,TRBJ2-2,-,CASSHSAGTGELFF
TRBV28,TRBJ1-2,-,CASSLRVGGYTF
TRBV4-3,TRBJ1-1,-,CASSQGIAGGGTEAFF
TRBV4-1,TRBJ2-3,-,CASGTSGGITDTQYF
TRBV2,TRBJ1-1,-,CASSEALRGRNEAFF
TRBV2,TRBJ2-1,-,CASSRGTSGRLNEQFF
TRBV19,TRBJ1-1,-,CASSFSRNTEAFF
TRBV6-1,TRBJ1-1,-,CASREGAMNTEAFF
TRBV5-6,TRBJ2-6,-,CASSLPPGQGFSGANVLTF
TRBV28,TRBJ2-7,-,CASLEGPKQYF
TRBV10-3,TRBJ2-1,-,CAILNRAGGDNEQFF
TRBV2,TRBJ2-1,-,CAAKREGLHVQEQFF
TRBV7-9,TRBJ2-5,-,CASSLVTGAGETQYF
TRBV7-2,TRBJ2-5,-,CASSPKAGPQETQYF
TRBV5-1,TRBJ2-1,-,CASSFRAGGLNEQFF
TRBV7-6,TRBJ2-7,few,CASSTRLPGDEQYF
TRBV11-2,TRBJ2-1,-,CASSLVGVGQQFF
TRBV19,TRBJ2-3,-,CASSIRTGVGDTQYF
TRBV15,TRBJ1-4,few,CATSRDQGAEKLFF
TRBV19,TRBJ2-5,-,CASRVRAGEYQETQYF
TRBV10-2,TRBJ2-7,-,CASSESFVSYEQYF
TRBV4-2,TRBJ1-5,-,CASSQYGTVNNQPQHF
TRBV12-5,TRBJ1-4,once,CASGLGGPDEKLFF
TRBV5-8,TRBJ1-2,-,CASSSSPAPNYGYTF
TRBV2,TRBJ1-5,-,CASSRDTNQPQHF
TRBV6-5,TRBJ2-1,-,CASSPTPQGEQFF
TRBV5-1,TRBJ2-5,-,CASSLAPTGAGETQYF